This is a list of T cell receptor beta chains from one sample in a study of T cells in Graves' hyperthyroidism and ophthalmopathy. TCRdb passed the multiplex PCR reads through MiXCR, listing each CDR3 protein once. Of some 490,000 distinct CDR3 sequences in the sample, about 16% are singletons; the top ten hold 25% to 30%. The source material was blood. The source is a woman aged 25-40 years with Graves' ophthalmopathy. Both conserved end residues are part of each CDR3. D genes are given only for firm matches. Size is stated for part of the rows, as once, few or many counts, or as a class when the clone is expanded.

j_call v_call d_call clone_size cdr3_aa cdr3_nt
TRBJ1-1 TRBV6-2/TRBV6-3 . . CASTLAPGAEAFF TGTGCCAGCACCCTGGCCCCTGGGGCTGAAGCTTTCTTT
TRBJ2-3 TRBV4-1 TRBD1 . CASSQDLFGTGKFTDTQYF TGCGCCAGCAGCCAAGATCTCTTCGGGACAGGAAAATTCACAGATACGCAGTATTTT
TRBJ1-5 TRBV5-6 . few CASSLGGDVQPQHF TGTGCCAGCAGCTTGGGAGGGGATGTTCAGCCCCAGCATTTT
TRBJ1-1 TRBV4-1 . . CASSHKMNTEAFF TGCGCCAGCAGCCATAAGATGAACACTGAAGCTTTCTTT
TRBJ2-2 TRBV9 . . CASSPSSLRNTGELFF TGTGCCAGCAGCCCATCATCCCTGAGGAACACCGGGGAGCTGTTTTTT
TRBJ1-1 TRBV7-2 TRBD1 many CASRPTLGGGQGNTEAFF TGTGCCAGCAGGCCCACCCTGGGAGGGGGACAGGGAAACACTGAAGCTTTCTTT
TRBJ2-1 TRBV19 TRBD2 . CASSMPGGRQFF TGTGCCAGTAGTATGCCGGGAGGGCGGCAGTTCTTC
TRBJ2-2 TRBV6-1 . . CASSDWGELFF TGTGCCAGCAGTGATTGGGGGGAGCTGTTTTTT
TRBJ1-4 TRBV15 . few CATSRVGASNEKLFF TGTGCCACCAGCAGAGTGGGGGCCTCTAATGAAAAACTGTTTTTT
TRBJ1-5 TRBV28 . many CASSYSYRPTDSNQPQHF TGTGCCAGCAGTTACAGTTACCGACCGACGGATAGCAATCAGCCCCAGCATTTT
TRBJ2-1 TRBV20-1 TRBD2 many CSARDGLAGSYNEQFF TGCAGTGCTAGAGACGGACTAGCGGGATCCTACAATGAGCAGTTCTTC
TRBJ2-5 TRBV15 TRBD1 few CATSRDRTGEETQYF TGTGCCACCAGCAGAGACAGGACAGGGGAAGAGACCCAGTACTTC
TRBJ2-5 TRBV20-1 TRBD1 many CSASAGTAQETQYF TGCAGTGCGTCAGCCGGGACAGCTCAAGAGACCCAGTACTTC
TRBJ2-1 TRBV19 . few CASSILLVGDDEQFF TGTGCCAGTAGTATTCTATTAGTTGGGGACGATGAGCAGTTCTTC
TRBJ2-5 TRBV7-9 . many CASSLLRVSAETQYF TGTGCCAGCAGCTTATTAAGGGTATCGGCAGAGACCCAGTACTTC
TRBJ1-1 TRBV28 . many CASRQGGEAGAFF TGTGCCAGCAGACAGGGCGGGGAGGCTGGAGCTTTCTTT
TRBJ2-1 TRBV5-1 . . CASSLELRSNEQFF TGCGCCAGCAGCTTGGAACTTAGGTCCAATGAGCAGTTCTTC
TRBJ2-3 TRBV18 . many CASSPPDGVSTDTQYF TGTGCCAGCTCACCACCCGACGGGGTAAGCACAGATACGCAGTATTTT
TRBJ2-7 TRBV30 . few CAWSAGAPTYEQYF TGTGCCTGGAGTGCTGGGGCCCCGACCTACGAGCAGTACTTC
TRBJ1-1 TRBV15 TRBD1 . CATTSGGGNTEAFF TGTGCCACCACCTCAGGGGGGGGAAACACTGAAGCTTTCTTT
TRBJ1-5 TRBV6-5 . . CASRYPGGQPQHF TGTGCCAGCAGGTACCCCGGCGGGCAGCCCCAGCATTTT
TRBJ1-1 TRBV3-1 TRBD1 many CASSQRDRLNTEAFF TGTGCCAGCAGCCAACGGGACAGATTGAACACTGAAGCTTTCTTT
TRBJ2-1 TRBV6-1 TRBD2 many CASSSPSSGSNEQFF TGTGCCAGCAGTTCCCCTTCTAGCGGGAGTAATGAGCAGTTCTTC